The 5 T cell receptor beta chains below were found in one sample sequenced in a study of blood T cell repertoires in COVID-19. Measured with immunoSEQ multiplex PCR; TCRdb has only the in-frame clones, and not every one. The sample gives over 200,000 clones, 85% of which show up once; about 19% is in the top ten. The sample consisted of PBMCs or T cells enriched from blood (not recorded which). The receptors originated from a man aged 40-55 years who had recovered from COVID-19.

V gene TRBV4-1 combines with J gene TRBJ2-3, with a possible D match to TRBD2 (6 bases). Germline V gene sequence: CDR1 MGHRA, CDR2 YSYEKL. The CDR3 has 16 residues. V was pared by 1 base and J by 0 bases, with 11 bases between. The DNA of the CDR3 is TGCGCCAGCAGCCAAGCCCGTAGCGGAAGCACAGATACGCAGTATTTT. This gives the protein CASSQARSGSTDTQYF.

This CDR3 reads CASSQDGADSYGYTF. The DNA for the CDR3 is TGCGCCAGCAGCCAAGATGGGGCAGACTCCTATGGCTACACCTTC. The genes are TRBV4-3 and TRBJ1-2; D is perhaps TRBD1 (5 bases). Trimming shortened V by 0 bases and J by 4 bases, and 12 bases separated the two germline ends. This CDR3 region has 15 residues. Germline CDR1 is LGHNA and CDR2 is YSLEER.

In this sample, this clone turned up once. The chain couples TRBV7-2 to TRBJ2-2, with 12 bases fitting TRBD2. J was trimmed by 5 bases and V by 5 bases; bases with no gene match: 6. Germline CDR1 is SGHTA and CDR2 is FQGNSA. The CDR3 runs 16 residues. The CDR3: CASSVLAGGLTGELFF. CDR3 in DNA: TGTGCCAGCAGCGTTCTAGCGGGAGGGCTTACCGGGGAGCTGTTTTTT. Full variable domain (outside the CDR3, taken from reference TRBV7-2 and TRBJ2-2): GAGVSQSPSNKVTEKGKDVELRCDPISGHTALYWYRQSLGQGLEFLIYFQGNSAPDKSGLPSDRFSAERTGGSVSTLTIQRTQQEDSAVYLCASSVLAGGLTGELFFGEGSRLTVL.

The chain joins TRBV6-5 to TRBJ1-1; D call uncertain. The V gene lost 5 bases and the J gene lost 8 bases, with 12 bases spanning the gap. The CDR3 extends over 12 amino acids. Germline loops: CDR1 MNHEY, CDR2 SVGAGI. The CDR3 region is CASSRRREEAFF. CDR3 coding DNA: TGTGCCAGCAGTCGTAGGAGGGAGGAAGCTTTCTTT.

The chain carries TRBV4-1 and TRBJ2-2, with D tentatively TRBD1 (5 bases). Per germline, CDR1 MGHRA and CDR2 YSYEKL. The CDR3 length is 16 residues. Trimming removed 3 bases from V and 1 base from J, with 12 bases in between. CDR3 amino acids: CASSQRWGQNTGELFF. In DNA form, the CDR3 reads TGCGCCAGCAGCCAGAGATGGGGCCAGAACACCGGGGAGCTGTTTTTT.